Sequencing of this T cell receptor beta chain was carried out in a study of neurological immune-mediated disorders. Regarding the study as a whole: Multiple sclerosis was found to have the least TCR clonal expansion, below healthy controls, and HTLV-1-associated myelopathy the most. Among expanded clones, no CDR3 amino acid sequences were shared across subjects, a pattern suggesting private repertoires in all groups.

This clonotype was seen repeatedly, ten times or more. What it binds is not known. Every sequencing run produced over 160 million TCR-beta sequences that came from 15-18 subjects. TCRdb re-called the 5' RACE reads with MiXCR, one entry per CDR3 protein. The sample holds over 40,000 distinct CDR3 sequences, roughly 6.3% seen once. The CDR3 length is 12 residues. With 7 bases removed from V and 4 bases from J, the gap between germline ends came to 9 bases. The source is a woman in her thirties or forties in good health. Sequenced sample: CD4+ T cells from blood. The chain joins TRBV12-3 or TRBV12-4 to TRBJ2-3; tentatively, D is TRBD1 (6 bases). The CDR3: CASTRGADTQYF. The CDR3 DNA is TGTGCCAGCACCAGGGGAGCAGATACGCAGTATTTT.